This entry concerns a single T cell receptor beta chain. Its antigen is unidentified. Other DNA sequences in the same sample also yield this CDR3. The sample is drawn from a study of radiotherapy plus CTLA-4 blockade in lung cancer. Findings and limits, study-wide: Early blood T cell clone dynamics reportedly forecast response best, with interferon-beta. TCR clones of tumor origin grew in blood after radiotherapy plus ipilimumab.

Clones were read by immunoSEQ multiplex PCR, and TCRdb kept only the in-frame ones, dropping some. The data show 85,000 to 100,000 clones, with about two thirds seen just once and 11% to 15% held by the top ten. The CDR3 has 12 amino acids. J lost 5 bases, V lost 3 bases, and 0 bases had no gene match. The germline V gene has CDR1 LNHDA and CDR2 SQIVND (reference sequence). The chain links TRBV19 to TRBJ2-5; 7 nucleotides agree with TRBD2. The TCR was taken from a human donor with non-small cell lung cancer that progressed on radiotherapy plus ipilimumab. The sequencing used peripheral blood, collected from a patient treated with radiotherapy plus ipilimumab. The CDR3 DNA is TGTGCCAGTAGTATCGGGGGGGAGACCCAGTACTTC. Protein sequence: CASSIGGETQYF.